The 21 T cell receptor beta chains listed next were all sequenced from one sample in a study of blood T cell repertoires in COVID-19. Clones were read by immunoSEQ multiplex PCR, and TCRdb kept only the in-frame ones, dropping some. The profile covers 140,000 to 150,000 clones, with over 70% appearing a single time and about 2% taken by the ten largest. Sequencing was performed on peripheral blood. These receptors were collected from a woman between 55 and 75 years old with acute or convalescent COVID-19.

The rearrangement joins TRBV5-1 to TRBJ2-2, with TRBD1 matching 10 bases. The CDR3 has 17 residues. V dropped 3 bases and J dropped 3; count of bases not matched to a gene: 8. Germline assignment: CDR1 SGHRS and CDR2 YFSETQ. CDR3 residues: CASSSFRDRGYTGELFF. Written as DNA, the CDR3 is TGCGCCAGCAGCTCATTCAGGGACAGGGGATACACCGGGGAGCTGTTTTTT.

This sequence joins TRBV3-1 (or the pseudogene TRBV3-2) and TRBJ2-2; a possible D gene is TRBD1 (6 bases). V was clipped by 3 bases and J by 5 bases, with 16 bases between them. CDR3 size: 16 residues. The V gene's germline CDR1 is LGHDT and CDR2 YNNKEL (reference sequence). The CDR3 nucleotides read TGTGCCAGCAGCCATCTTGGGGGCACGAGGACCGGGGAGCTGTTTTTT. This translates into CASSHLGGTRTGELFF.

This sequence joins TRBV11-2 and TRBJ1-5, with D perhaps TRBD1 (6 bases). This CDR3 is 17 amino acids long. The germline V and J ends were trimmed by 2 bases and 1 base, with 15 bases remaining between them. Germline V gives CDR1 SGHAT, CDR2 FQNNGV. The CDR3 sequence: CASSLNRAIGSNQPQHF. DNA of the CDR3: TGTGCCAGCAGCTTAAACAGGGCGATTGGAAGCAATCAGCCCCAGCATTTT. The full variable domain, with the rest looked up from reference TRBV11-2 and TRBJ1-5, is EAGVAQSPRYKIIEKRQSVAFWCNPISGHATLYWYQQILGQGPKLLIQFQNNGVVDDSQLPKDRFSAERLKGVDSTLKIQPAKLEDSAVYLCASSLNRAIGSNQPQHFGDGTRLSIL.

This clone showed up just a few times. The rearrangement uses TRBV7-9 and TRBJ2-1, with TRBD2 identical over 9 bases. Germline V gene data show CDR1 as SEHNR and CDR2 as FQNEAQ (reference sequence). The trim removed 2 bases at V and 6 bases at J, leaving 8 bases unmatched. CDR3 length equals 16 residues. This CDR3 reads CASSLTPRLAANEQFF. CDR3 nucleotides: TGTGCCAGCAGCTTAACACCTCGACTAGCGGCCAATGAGCAGTTCTTC.

CDR3 DNA: TGCGCCAGCAGTCTACAGGGGGCACTGACTAGCACCGGGGAGCTGTTTTTT. Residues: CASSLQGALTSTGELFF. J is TRBJ2-2 and V is TRBV5-1; TRBD1 aligns across 9 bases. Losses at the gene ends were 5 bases for V and 4 bases for J; bases not matched to a gene: 12. Germline CDR1 and CDR2: SGHRS and YFSETQ. The CDR3 length is 17 residues.

DNA for the CDR3: TGTGCCAGCAGCTTGATGATAGCGGTCCTAGCCAAAAACATTCAGTACTTC. Its protein product is CASSLMIAVLAKNIQYF. The chain recombines TRBV5-8 with TRBJ2-4; tentatively, D is TRBD2 (6 bases). V shed 1 base and J shed 0 bases, with 14 bases lying between them. CDR1 is SGHTS and CDR2 is YDEGEE in the germline V gene. The CDR3 spans 17 residues. Full variable domain (remainder filled in from reference TRBV5-8 and TRBJ2-4): EAGVTQSPTHLIKTRGQQATLRCSPISGHTSVYWYQQALGLGLQFLLWYDEGEERNRGNFPPRFSGRQFPNYSSELNVNALELEDSALYLCASSLMIAVLAKNIQYFGAGTRLSVL.

The V and J genes are TRBV13 and TRBJ1-1; D ambiguous. The CDR3 spans 14 residues. The ends were cut back, 5 bases at V and 0 bases at J, with 10 bases in the middle. CDR1 and CDR2 (germline): PRHDT, FYEKMQ (reference sequence). Here the CDR3 DNA reads TGTGCCAGCAGCGTAAACTTAATGAACACTGAAGCTTTCTTT. Residues: CASSVNLMNTEAFF. Supplemented by reference TRBV13 and TRBJ1-1, the full variable domain reads AAGVIQSPRHLIKEKRETATLKCYPIPRHDTVYWYQQGPGQDPQFLISFYEKMQSDKGSIPDRFSAQQFSDYHSELNMSSLELGDSALYFCASSVNLMNTEAFFGQGTRLTVV.

The chain's CDR3 is CASSSLGQILLRRGYTF. The CDR3 region has the DNA TGTGCCAGCAGCTCTCTGGGACAGATTTTACTACGTCGGGGCTACACCTTC. The chain uses TRBV5-6 and TRBJ1-2; 7 positions match TRBD1. This CDR3 comprises 17 residues. The trim removed 3 bases at V and 8 bases at J, leaving 19 bases unmatched. CDR1 and CDR2 (germline): SGHDT, YYEEEE.

The chain joins TRBV30 to TRBJ2-7; tentative D call: TRBD2 (6 bases). The V gene lost 3 bases and the J gene lost 3 bases, with 9 bases spanning the gap. Germline V gene lookup returns CDR1 GTSNPN and CDR2 SVGIG (reference sequence). This CDR3 spans 12 amino acids. The CDR3 DNA reads as TGTGCCTGGAGCGTTAGCGGCTACGAGCAGTACTTC. Translating it yields CAWSVSGYEQYF.

The chain uses TRBV27 and TRBJ2-7; TRBD1 agrees at 8 bases. Germline V gene data show CDR1 as MNHEY and CDR2 as SMNVEV (reference sequence). The CDR3 is 14 residues long. V shed 5 bases and J 7 bases; nucleotides not matched to a gene: 10. CDR3 nucleotides: TGTGCCAGCAGTCGGCGGACAGGGCAAAAGGAGCAGTACTTC. Protein product: CASSRRTGQKEQYF.

The genes are TRBV6-5 and TRBJ2-5; tentative D call: TRBD2 (6 bases). The CDR3 runs 16 residues. Germline V lookup: CDR1 MNHEY, CDR2 SVGAGI. Trimming removed 3 bases at V and 0 bases at J, with 14 bases between. CDR3 sequence reads: CASSYGASAYQETQYF. CDR3 in DNA: TGTGCCAGCAGTTATGGGGCTAGCGCGTACCAAGAGACCCAGTACTTC.

The chain joins TRBV27 to TRBJ1-5; D may be TRBD1 (6 bases). The V gene lost 6 bases and the J gene lost 0 bases, with 9 bases spanning the gap. This CDR3 is built from 14 residues. Per the germline V gene, CDR1 is MNHEY and CDR2 is SMNVEV (reference sequence). The DNA of the CDR3 is TGTGCCAGCAGGACAGGTTATAGCAATCAGCCCCAGCATTTT. It encodes CASRTGYSNQPQHF.

This rearrangement joins TRBV18 to TRBJ1-2, with D perhaps matching TRBD1 (6 bases). The CDR3 spans 17 residues. Germline V CDR1 and CDR2: KGHSH, LQKENI. V lost 1 base to trimming and J lost 4 bases, with 19 bases between them. In DNA, the CDR3 is TGTGCCAGCTCACCACGGGGGGGCCTCGACAGAACCTATGGCTACACCTTC. Residues: CASSPRGGLDRTYGYTF.

V gene TRBV4-2 combines with J gene TRBJ2-7; TRBD2 matches 8 bases. The CDR3 totals 16 residues. With 0 bases clipped from V and 0 bases from J, the junction kept 4 bases outside the gene matches. CDR1 is LGHNA and CDR2 is YNFKEQ in the germline V gene. Here the CDR3 DNA reads TGTGCCAGCAGCCAAGAAACGGGAGGGAGCTCCTACGAGCAGTACTTC. Residues: CASSQETGGSSYEQYF.

This clone has only one observation. A read error may produce the germline difference seen at one junction end. V usage is TRBV7-8 and J usage is TRBJ2-7; 11 bases fit TRBD2. This CDR3 is 15 amino acids long. Looked up from germline, CDR1 is SGHVS and CDR2 is FQNEAQ. CDR3 loop: CASSLEGLAAPGRRF. The CDR3 bases are TGTGCCAGCAGCTTAGAGGGACTAGCGGCCCCCGGGCGTAGATTC.

The table lists this clone with a count of one. The chain is built from TRBV5-1 and TRBJ1-6; D is undetermined. The CDR3 runs to 17 residues. Trimming took off 4 bases at V and 5 bases at J, with 19 bases between the two ends. The germline gives CDR1 SGHRS, CDR2 YFSETQ. CDR3 region: CASSSRPPGVDNSPLHF. In DNA form, the CDR3 reads TGCGCCAGCAGCAGTCGACCACCAGGCGTCGATAATTCACCCCTCCACTTT.

This sequence joins TRBV12-5 and TRBJ2-1; 9 bases agree with TRBD2. The trim removed 2 bases at V and 4 bases at J, leaving 9 bases unmatched. The CDR3 is 17 amino acids. Germline loops: CDR1 LGHNT, CDR2 FRNRAP. CDR3 DNA: TGTGCTAGTGGTTTGCGCGGACTAGCGCAGAATTACAATGAGCAGTTCTTC. Its protein is CASGLRGLAQNYNEQFF.

J is TRBJ2-3 and V is TRBV7-9, with TRBD2 matching over 9 bases. Germline-derived CDR1 and CDR2 are SEHNR and FQNEAQ (reference sequence). The CDR3 contains 16 residues. The junction had 8 bases not matched to a gene; V was cut back by 2 bases and J by 5 bases. The CDR3 sequence: CASSLTEAGGGDTQYF. The CDR3 nucleotides are TGTGCCAGCAGCTTAACGGAAGCGGGAGGAGGAGATACGCAGTATTTT.

The chain employs TRBV7-9 and TRBJ2-2; 8 bases agree with TRBD2. The CDR3 consists of 17 residues. The germline CDR1 and CDR2 sequences are SEHNR and FQNEAQ (reference sequence). V gave up 0 bases and J gave up 2 bases; unmatched junction bases: 5. CDR3 DNA sequence: TGTGCCAGCAGCTTAGCGCTTAGCGGGGTTAACACCGGGGAGCTGTTTTTT. Encoded protein: CASSLALSGVNTGELFF.

This chain links TRBV28 with TRBJ2-1, with 10 bases lining up with TRBD1. V lost 7 bases, J lost 8 bases, and 8 bases stayed unmatched. This CDR3 has 14 residues. Germline V gene sequence: CDR1 MDHEN, CDR2 SYDVKM. CDR3 protein: CASTRTGGTHEQFF. The DNA of the CDR3 is TGTGCCAGCACCAGGACAGGGGGTACTCATGAGCAGTTCTTC.

V is TRBV24-1 and J is TRBJ1-5; D unresolved. The V end lost 1 base, the J end lost 5 bases, and 8 bases lay between the germline ends. The germline gives CDR1 KGHDR, CDR2 SFDVKD. The CDR3 loop spans 14 amino acids. CDR3 loop: CATSDLAGDQPQHF. CDR3 sequence (DNA): TGTGCCACCAGTGATTTAGCGGGTGATCAGCCCCAGCATTTT.